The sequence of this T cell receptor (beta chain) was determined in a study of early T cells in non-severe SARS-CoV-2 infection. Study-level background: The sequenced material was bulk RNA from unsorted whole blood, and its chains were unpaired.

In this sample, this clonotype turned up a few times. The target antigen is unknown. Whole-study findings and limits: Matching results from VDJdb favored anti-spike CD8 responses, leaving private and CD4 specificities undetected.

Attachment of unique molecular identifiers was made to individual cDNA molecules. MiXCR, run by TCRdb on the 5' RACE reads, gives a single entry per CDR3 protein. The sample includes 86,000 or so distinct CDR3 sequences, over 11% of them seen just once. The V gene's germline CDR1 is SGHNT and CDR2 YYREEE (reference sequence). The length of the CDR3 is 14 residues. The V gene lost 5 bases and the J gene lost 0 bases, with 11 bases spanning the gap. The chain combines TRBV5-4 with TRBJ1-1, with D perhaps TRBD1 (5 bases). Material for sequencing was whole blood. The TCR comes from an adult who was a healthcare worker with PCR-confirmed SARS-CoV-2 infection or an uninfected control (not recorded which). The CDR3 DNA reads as TGTGCCAGCAGAGGGGAACCCGTGAACACTGAAGCTTTCTTT. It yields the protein CASRGEPVNTEAFF.